A single sample gave rise to the 8 T cell receptor beta chains below, sequenced in a study of T cells in localized non-small cell lung cancer. The table came from immunoSEQ multiplex PCR; TCRdb's copy has only in-frame clones and leaves some out. Here the sample spans several thousand clones, about 47% being singletons. The sequencing here drew on lung tumor tissue, taken before any cancer treatment. The receptors derive from a man between 40 and 75 years old with stage III lung adenocarcinoma.

The chain couples TRBV7-1 to TRBJ2-1; TRBD2 might be the D (5 bases). TRBV7-1 is recorded as an ORF, its role being uncertain. The CDR3 spans 13 residues. V gave up 3 bases and J gave up 10 bases, with 13 bases separating them. The CDR3 region has the DNA TGTGCCAGCAGCTCGGACTCCTTGGGGGAGCAGTTCTTC. Translation: CASSSDSLGEQFF.

This chain uses TRBV15 with TRBJ2-3; D ambiguous. Germline V gene sequence: CDR1 LNHNV, CDR2 YYDKDF (reference sequence). With 4 bases removed from V and 2 bases from J, the gap between germline ends came to 10 bases. This CDR3 has 14 residues. CDR3 sequence reads: CATSTEGFTDTQYF. The CDR3 DNA reads TGTGCCACCAGCACCGAAGGTTTCACAGATACGCAGTATTTT.

The CDR3 reads CASSKAGHPYGYTF. DNA of the CDR3: TGTGCCAGCAGCAAAGCGGGACACCCCTATGGCTACACCTTC. The chain links TRBV14 to TRBJ1-2, with D possibly TRBD1 on 6 matching bases. From germline, CDR1 is SGHDN and CDR2 FVKESK. The CDR3 covers 14 residues. V lost 5 bases to trimming and J lost 4 bases, with 14 bases between them. Full variable domain (outside the CDR3, taken from reference TRBV14 and TRBJ1-2): EAGVTQFPSHSVIEKGQTVTLRCDPISGHDNLYWYRRVMGKEIKFLLHFVKESKQDESGMPNNRFLAERTGGTYSTLKVQPAELEDSGVYFCASSKAGHPYGYTFGSGTRLTVV.

This chain joins TRBV18 and TRBJ2-1; 8 nucleotides align to TRBD2. The CDR3 loop spans 14 amino acids. Looked up from germline, CDR1 is KGHSH and CDR2 is LQKENI. V lost 0 bases to trimming and J lost 9 bases; unmatched junction nucleotides: 4. The CDR3 region is CASSPPPSGGEQFF. As DNA, the CDR3 is TGTGCCAGCTCACCACCCCCCAGCGGGGGTGAGCAGTTCTTC.

This sequence joins TRBV19 and TRBJ2-7, with D possibly called TRBD1 or TRBD2 (5 bases each). This CDR3 region has 12 residues. V gave up 7 bases and J gave up 1 base, with 8 bases separating them. CDR1 and CDR2 (germline): LNHDA, SQIVND (reference sequence). Here the CDR3 DNA reads TGTGCCAGTATGGGGGTATCCTACGAGCAGTACTTC. Residues: CASMGVSYEQYF.

The chain is built from TRBV1 and TRBJ1-2. TRBV1 is marked as a pseudogene. This CDR3 region has 14 residues. CDR3 DNA: TGCGCCAGCAGCCAAGCTGGGGATGTCTATGGCTACACCTTC. It yields the protein CASSQAGDVYGYTF.

This clone appeared a single time. The chain combines TRBV9 with TRBJ2-3; tentatively, D is TRBD2 (5 bases). This CDR3 contains 14 residues. V lost 6 bases, J lost 0 bases, and 11 bases lay in between. CDR1 is SGDLS and CDR2 is YYNGEE in the germline V gene. As DNA, the CDR3 is TGTGCCAGCACCCCAGGACTTAGCACAGATACGCAGTATTTT. It is translated as CASTPGLSTDTQYF.

This clone was counted once. The chain has TRBV29-1 and TRBJ2-7, with 11 positions matching TRBD1. Trimming at V came to 0 bases and at J to 5 bases, leaving 3 bases not matched to a gene. The CDR3 totals 14 residues. The germline gives CDR1 SQVTM, CDR2 ANQGSEA. The CDR3 loop reads CSVEDGQGAHEQYF. The CDR3 nucleotides read TGCAGCGTTGAAGACGGACAGGGGGCCCACGAGCAGTACTTC.